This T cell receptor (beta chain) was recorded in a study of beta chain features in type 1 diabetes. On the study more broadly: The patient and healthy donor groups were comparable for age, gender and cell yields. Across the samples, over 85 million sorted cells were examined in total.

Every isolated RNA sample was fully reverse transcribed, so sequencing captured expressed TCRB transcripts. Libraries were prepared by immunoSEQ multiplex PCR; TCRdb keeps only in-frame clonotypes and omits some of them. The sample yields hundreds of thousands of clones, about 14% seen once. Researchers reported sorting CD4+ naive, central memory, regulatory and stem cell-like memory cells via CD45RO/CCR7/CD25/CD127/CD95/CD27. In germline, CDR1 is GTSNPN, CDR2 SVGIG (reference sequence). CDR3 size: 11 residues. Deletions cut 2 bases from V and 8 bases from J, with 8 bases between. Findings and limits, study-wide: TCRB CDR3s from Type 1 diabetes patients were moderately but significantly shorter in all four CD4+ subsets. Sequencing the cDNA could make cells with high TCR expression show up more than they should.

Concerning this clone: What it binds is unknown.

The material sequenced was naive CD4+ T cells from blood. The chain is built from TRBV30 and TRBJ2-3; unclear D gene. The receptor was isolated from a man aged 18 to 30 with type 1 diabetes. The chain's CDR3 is CAWSSPLTQYF. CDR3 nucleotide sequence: TGTGCCTGGAGTTCCCCACTTACGCAGTATTTT. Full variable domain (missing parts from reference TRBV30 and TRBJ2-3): SQTIHQWPATLVQPVGSPLSLECTVEGTSNPNLYWYRQAAGRGLQLLFYSVGIGQISSEVPQNLSASRPQDRQFILSSKKLLLSDSGFYLCAWSSPLTQYFGPGTRLTVL.